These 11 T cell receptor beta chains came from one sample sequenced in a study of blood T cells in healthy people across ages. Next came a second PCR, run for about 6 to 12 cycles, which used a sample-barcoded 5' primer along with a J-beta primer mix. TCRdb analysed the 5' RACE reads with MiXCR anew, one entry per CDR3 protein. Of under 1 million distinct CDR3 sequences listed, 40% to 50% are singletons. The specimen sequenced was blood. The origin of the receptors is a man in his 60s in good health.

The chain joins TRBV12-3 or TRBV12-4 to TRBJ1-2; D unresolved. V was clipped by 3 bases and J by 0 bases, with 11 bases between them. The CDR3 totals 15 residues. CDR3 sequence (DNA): TGTGCCAGCAGTTTTGTGCTGGGCGCTAACTATGGCTACACCTTC. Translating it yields CASSFVLGANYGYTF.

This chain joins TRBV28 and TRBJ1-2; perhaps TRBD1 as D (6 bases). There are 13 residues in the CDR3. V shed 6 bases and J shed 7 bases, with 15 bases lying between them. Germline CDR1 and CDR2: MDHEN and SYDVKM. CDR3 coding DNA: TGTGCCAGCAGCTTCCAGGGGCGTGGTGGCTACACCTTC. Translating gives CASSFQGRGGYTF.

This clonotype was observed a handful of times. CDR3 in amino acids: CASSLSASGGPSTYEQYF. DNA for the CDR3: TGTGCCAGCAGCCTCTCGGCTAGCGGGGGGCCCAGTACCTACGAGCAGTACTTC. This chain links TRBV5-6 with TRBJ2-7; 11 bases line up with TRBD2. CDR3 length equals 18 residues. CDR1 is SGHDT, CDR2 YYEEEE, per germline. Unmatched junction bases numbered 14, after V lost 4 bases and J lost 2 bases.

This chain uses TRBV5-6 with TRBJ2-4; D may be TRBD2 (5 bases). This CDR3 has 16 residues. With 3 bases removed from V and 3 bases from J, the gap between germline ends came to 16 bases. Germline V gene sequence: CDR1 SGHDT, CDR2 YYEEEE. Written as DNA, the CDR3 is TGTGCCAGCAGCTGGGTTGCCCCCGGAGGCAAAAACATTCAGTACTTC. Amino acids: CASSWVAPGGKNIQYF.

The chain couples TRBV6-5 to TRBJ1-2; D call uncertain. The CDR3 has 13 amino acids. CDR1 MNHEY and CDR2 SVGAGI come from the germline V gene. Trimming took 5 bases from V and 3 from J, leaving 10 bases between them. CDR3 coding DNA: TGTGCCAGCAGTGCGCTAAGCCACTATGGCTACACCTTC. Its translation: CASSALSHYGYTF.

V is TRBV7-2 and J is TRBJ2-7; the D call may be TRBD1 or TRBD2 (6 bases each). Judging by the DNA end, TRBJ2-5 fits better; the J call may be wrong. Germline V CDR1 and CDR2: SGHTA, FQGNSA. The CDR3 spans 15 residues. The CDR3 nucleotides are TGTGCCAGCGCAACACTAACGGGGGCTTATGAGACCCAGTACTTC. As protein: CASATLTGAYETQYF.

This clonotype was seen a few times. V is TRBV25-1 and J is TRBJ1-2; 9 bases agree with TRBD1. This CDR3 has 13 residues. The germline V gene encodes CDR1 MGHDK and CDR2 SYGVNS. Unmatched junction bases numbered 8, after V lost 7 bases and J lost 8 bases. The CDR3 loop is CASKGTGRSGYTF. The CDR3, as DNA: TGTGCCAGCAAAGGGACAGGGCGGAGCGGCTACACCTTC.

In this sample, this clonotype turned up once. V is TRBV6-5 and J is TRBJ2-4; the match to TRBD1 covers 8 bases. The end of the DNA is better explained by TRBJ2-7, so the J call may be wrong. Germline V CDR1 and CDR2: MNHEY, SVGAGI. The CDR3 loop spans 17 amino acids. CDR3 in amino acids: CASSYSIHRGEAYEQYF. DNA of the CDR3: TGTGCCAGCAGTTACTCGATCCACAGGGGGGAGGCCTACGAGCAGTACTTC.

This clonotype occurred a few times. The CDR3 bases are TGCGCCAGCAGCCAAGGGAGCCCGATTTCGAACACTGAAGCTTTCTTT. Translation: CASSQGSPISNTEAFF. This rearrangement joins TRBV4-3 to TRBJ1-1, with D unresolved. The ends were cut back, 1 base at V and 1 base at J, with 13 bases in the middle. Germline CDR1 reads LGHNA; CDR2 reads YSLEER. CDR3 length: 16 residues.

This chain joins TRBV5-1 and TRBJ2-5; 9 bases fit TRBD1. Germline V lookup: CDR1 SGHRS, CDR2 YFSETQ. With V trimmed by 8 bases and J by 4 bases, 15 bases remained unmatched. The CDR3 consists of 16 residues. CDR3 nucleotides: TGCGCCAGTTACAAGACCCGGGACAGGGCTACAGAGACCCAGTACTTC. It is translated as CASYKTRDRATETQYF.

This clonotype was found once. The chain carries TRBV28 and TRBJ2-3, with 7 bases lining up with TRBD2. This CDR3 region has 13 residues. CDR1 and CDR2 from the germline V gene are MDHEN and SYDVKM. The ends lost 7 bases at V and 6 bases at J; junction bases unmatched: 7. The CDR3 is CASISGGPDTQYF. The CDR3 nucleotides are TGTGCCAGCATTTCGGGGGGACCGGATACGCAGTATTTT.